These 10 T cell receptor beta chains came from one sample sequenced in a study of T cells in narcolepsy. The protocol was immunoSEQ multiplex PCR, while the TCRdb copy is restricted to in-frame clones and leaves out a portion. The sample shows about 30,000 clones, 75% to 90% of them seen only once. The material sequenced was memory (CD45RA-) CD4+ T cells from blood. The receptor source for this set is a human donor in good health.

This clone was observed a few times. Here the CDR3 reads CASSVEGALNEKLFF. The CDR3, as DNA: TGTGCCAGCAGCGTTGAGGGGGCACTTAATGAAAAACTGTTTTTT. The V and J genes are TRBV5-4 and TRBJ1-4; 7 nucleotides match TRBD1. CDR1 and CDR2 (germline): SGHNT, YYREEE (reference sequence). With V trimmed by 4 bases and J by 4 bases, 7 bases remained unmatched. The CDR3 is 15 residues long.

The V call is TRBV19, the J call TRBJ1-1; possible D gene TRBD1, 6 bases. This CDR3 region has 14 residues. The germline V and J ends were trimmed by 7 bases and 6 bases, with 18 bases remaining between them. CDR1 and CDR2 from the germline V gene are LNHDA and SQIVND (reference sequence). As DNA, the CDR3 is TGTGCCAGTAATGGGGGGGCGCGAATTTCTGAAGCTTTCTTT. It encodes CASNGGARISEAFF. Supplemented by reference TRBV19 and TRBJ1-1, the full variable domain reads DGGITQSPKYLFRKEGQNVTLSCEQNLNHDAMYWYRQDPGQGLRLIYYSQIVNDFQKGDIAEGYSVSREKKESFPLTVTSAQKNPTAFYLCASNGGARISEAFFGQGTRLTVV.

Notes on this clone: Other DNA sequences within the sample encode an identical CDR3. The chain links TRBV7-2 to TRBJ2-7; D is undetermined. The CDR3 has 12 amino acids. Trimming took off 1 base at V and 4 bases at J, with 5 bases between the two ends. CDR1 and CDR2 from the germline V gene are SGHTA and FQGNSA. CDR3 sequence (DNA): TGTGCCAGCAGCTTAGTGGGGTACGAGCAGTACTTC. Amino acids: CASSLVGYEQYF.

The CDR3 reads CASRRGQSYEQYF. CDR3 in DNA: TGTGCCAGTCGAAGGGGACAGAGCTACGAGCAGTACTTC. The genes are TRBV28 and TRBJ2-7, with 7 nucleotides matching TRBD1. This CDR3 has 13 amino acids. Germline trimming cut 9 bases from V and 3 bases from J; bases unmatched to any gene: 8. Germline values: CDR1 MDHEN, CDR2 SYDVKM. The entire variable domain, with the rest obtained from reference TRBV28 and TRBJ2-7, is as follows: DVKVTQSSRYLVKRTGEKVFLECVQDMDHENMFWYRQDPGLGLRLIYFSYDVKMKEKGDIPEGYSVSREKKERFSLILESASTNQTSMYLCASRRGQSYEQYFGPGTRLTVT.

The V gene is TRBV11-2, the J gene TRBJ2-3, with 9 bases lining up with TRBD2. Germline V gene data show CDR1 as SGHAT and CDR2 as FQNNGV. The CDR3 runs to 17 residues. The V segment lost 5 bases and the J segment 5 bases; nucleotides outside the gene matches: 14. The CDR3 here is CASSNSGGRFRGDTQYF. For the CDR3, the DNA is TGTGCCAGCAGCAATAGCGGGGGCCGCTTTCGAGGAGATACGCAGTATTTT.

This clone was picked up a small number of times. This chain uses TRBV10-3 with TRBJ1-1, with 7 bases matching TRBD1. J was trimmed by 0 bases and V by 3 bases; bases with no gene match: 4. Germline V lookup: CDR1 ENHRY, CDR2 SYGVKD. The CDR3 loop spans 15 amino acids. The CDR3, as DNA: TGTGCCATCAGTGACCGGGACAGTATGAACACTGAAGCTTTCTTT. Encoded protein: CAISDRDSMNTEAFF.

The chain is built from TRBV27 and TRBJ2-2, with no clear D. CDR1 MNHEY and CDR2 SMNVEV come from the germline V gene (reference sequence). The CDR3 length is 13 residues. V was cut by 3 bases and J by 7 bases, with 9 bases left in between. The CDR3 reads CASSFQAHGELFF. For the CDR3, the DNA is TGTGCCAGCAGTTTCCAAGCTCACGGGGAGCTGTTTTTT.

The rearrangement joins TRBV7-8 to TRBJ2-3, with TRBD2 matching 8 bases. The CDR3 covers 16 residues. V lost 3 bases and J lost 1; bases outside the gene matches: 6. From germline, CDR1 is SGHVS and CDR2 FQNEAQ. CDR3 protein: CASSFIRRGGTDTQYF. Written as DNA, the CDR3 is TGTGCCAGCAGCTTCATAAGGCGGGGGGGCACAGATACGCAGTATTTT.

This clone was detected only once. This sequence joins TRBV29-1 and TRBJ1-1; D is possibly TRBD1 (6 bases). V was pared by 6 bases and J by 2 bases, with 13 bases between. The V gene's germline CDR1 is SQVTM and CDR2 ANQGSEA. The CDR3 is made up of 13 amino acids. The CDR3 bases are TGCAGCGTCGGACAGTCCTTTAACACTGAAGCTTTCTTT. Its translation is CSVGQSFNTEAFF.

V usage is TRBV21-1 and J usage is TRBJ2-7. TRBV21-1 is shown as a pseudogene. The CDR3 runs 10 residues. CDR3 DNA: TGTGCCAGCCCCTTCCACGAGCAGTACGTC. Translating gives CASPFHEQYV.